This T cell receptor beta chain was captured by sequencing in a study of blood T cells in healthy people across ages. The V segment lost 7 bases and the J segment 1 base; nucleotides outside the gene matches: 8. CDR3 size: 15 residues. Germline values: CDR1 MNHEY, CDR2 SVGEGT. Through a sample-barcoded 5' primer and a J-beta primer mix, a second PCR was run for roughly 6 to 12 cycles. The template-switch adaptor was a 5' adaptor with 12 random nucleotides. It tagged each cDNA molecule. A single record per CDR3 protein comes from TCRdb applying MiXCR to the 5' RACE reads. The sample shows approximately 900,000 distinct CDR3 sequences, roughly 48% of them seen only once.

The sequencing input was blood. V is TRBV6-2 or TRBV6-3 and J is TRBJ2-7; 9 bases line up with TRBD1. The TCR sequence derives from a man aged 25 to 40 in good health. The CDR3 sequence is CASIQSGTGSYEQYF. The CDR3 DNA reads TGTGCCAGCATCCAATCCGGGACAGGGTCCTACGAGCAGTACTTC.